The next 20 T cell receptor beta chains were all read from a single sample in a study of blood T cell repertoires in COVID-19 (dated by TCRdb to about 2020). Library construction relied on the immunoSEQ multiplex PCR assay. TCRdb retrieved this table from immuneACCESS and kept in-frame rearrangements only. Not all clones are present; in checked studies, unresolved V genes account for under half, and no reason is known for the remainder. The sample includes about 47,000 clones, with roughly 87% observed a single time. The top ten hold roughly 3% of the sample. Sequenced sample: peripheral blood. The source is a man aged 50-59 years with active COVID-19.

The chain is built from TRBV4-1 and TRBJ1-3; D gene uncertain. Per the germline V gene, CDR1 is MGHRA and CDR2 is YSYEKL. Trimming shortened V by 8 bases and J by 2 bases, and 4 bases separated the two germline ends. The CDR3 totals 11 residues. Written as DNA, the CDR3 is TGCGCCAGCCGTGCTGGAAACACCATATATTTT. It codes for CASRAGNTIYF.

This chain links TRBV7-2 with TRBJ2-1, with 13 bases identical to TRBD2. The CDR3 is 17 residues long. The V gene's germline CDR1 is SGHTA and CDR2 FQGNSA. J gave up 0 bases and V 5 bases, and 4 bases lay outside the gene matches. CDR3 in amino acids: CASSPRTSGGSYNEQFF. The CDR3 DNA reads TGTGCCAGCAGCCCACGGACTAGCGGGGGCTCCTACAATGAGCAGTTCTTC.

The chain recombines TRBV30 with TRBJ1-1; D perhaps matches TRBD1 (6 bases). CDR3 length equals 14 residues. Trimming shortened V by 0 bases and J by 2 bases, and 10 bases separated the two germline ends. CDR1 is GTSNPN, CDR2 SVGIG, per germline (reference sequence). The CDR3, as DNA: TGTGCCTGGAGTGTAGGGGGAACAAACACTGAAGCTTTCTTT. This gives the protein CAWSVGGTNTEAFF. The full variable domain, rest sourced from reference TRBV30 and TRBJ1-1, is SQTIHQWPATLVQPVGSPLSLECTVEGTSNPNLYWYRQAAGRGLQLLFYSVGIGQISSEVPQNLSASRPQDRQFILSSKKLLLSDSGFYLCAWSVGGTNTEAFFGQGTRLTVV.

This chain uses TRBV27 with TRBJ2-1; TRBD2 matches 9 bases. The CDR3 is made up of 13 amino acids. J gave up 7 bases and V 8 bases, and 6 bases lay outside the gene matches. Germline V gives CDR1 MNHEY, CDR2 SMNVEV (reference sequence). The CDR3 DNA is TGTGCCAGCCAGCGGGAGGAGGGTAATGAGCAGTTCTTC. Amino acid sequence: CASQREEGNEQFF.

This clone has a handful of counts. V and J are TRBV5-1 and TRBJ1-3; D perhaps matches TRBD1 (6 bases). Deletions cut 0 bases from V and 9 bases from J, with 10 bases between. This CDR3 contains 13 residues. Germline V lookup: CDR1 SGHRS, CDR2 YFSETQ. The CDR3 coding sequence is TGCGCCAGCAGCTTGGGGACAGAGGCCACCATATATTTT. Its translation: CASSLGTEATIYF.

The chain uses TRBV7-8 and TRBJ2-2; the match to TRBD1 covers 9 bases. Unmatched junction bases numbered 3, after V lost 3 bases and J lost 4 bases. The CDR3 loop spans 15 amino acids. Germline V lookup: CDR1 SGHVS, CDR2 FQNEAQ. CDR3 sequence reads: CASSFRDRVTGELFF. The CDR3 bases are TGTGCCAGCAGCTTCCGGGACAGGGTCACCGGGGAGCTGTTTTTT.

This chain connects TRBV21-1 to TRBJ1-2; the table names TRBD1, a call not compared with the DNA. TRBV21-1 is recorded as a pseudogene. The CDR3 contains 13 residues. The CDR3 bases are TGTGCCAGCAGACAGGATTCCCCCTATGGCTACACCTTC. Its translation is CASRQDSPYGYTF.

The chain links TRBV9 to TRBJ2-1; TRBD2 agrees at 9 bases. The junction had 8 bases not matched to a gene; V was cut back by 1 base and J by 3 bases. The CDR3 covers 17 residues. Germline CDR1 SGDLS, CDR2 YYNGEE. In nucleotides, the CDR3 is TGTGCCAGCAGCGTAAGAGGCGGGAGGGTTAGCTACAATGAGCAGTTCTTC. This codes for CASSVRGGRVSYNEQFF.

V usage is TRBV18 and J usage is TRBJ2-5, with TRBD1 matching 8 bases. V trimming: 5 bases; J trimming: 4 bases; junction bases outside the gene matches: 3. Germline CDR1 is KGHSH and CDR2 is LQKENI. The CDR3 is 13 amino acids. Here the CDR3 DNA reads TGTGCCAGCTCAGCAACAGGGGGAGAGACCCAGTACTTC. This codes for CASSATGGETQYF.

This clone has just a few counts. The chain links TRBV7-9 to TRBJ2-7, with D perhaps TRBD1 (6 bases). The V gene's germline CDR1 is SEHNR and CDR2 FQNEAQ (reference sequence). Between the trimmed V and J ends, which lost 1 base and 10 bases, there was a span of 17 bases. The CDR3 consists of 14 residues. In DNA, the CDR3 is TGTGCCAGCAGCTTAGGTCCAGGGGAATATGAACAGTACGTC. Its translation: CASSLGPGEYEQYV.

The chain joins TRBV3-1 (or the pseudogene TRBV3-2) to TRBJ2-5; 10 nucleotides align to TRBD1. After removal of 0 bases from V and 4 bases from J, the junction contained 17 bases not matched to a gene. CDR3 length: 20 residues. The V gene's germline CDR1 is LGHDT and CDR2 YNNKEL (reference sequence). The CDR3, as DNA: TGTGCCAGCAGCCAAGATTTTAGACATTTTAGACAGGGGGCGGGAGAGACCCAGTACTTC. Translated, it gives CASSQDFRHFRQGAGETQYF.

The chain has TRBV19 and TRBJ1-2, with a possible D match to TRBD1 (5 bases). The germline V and J ends were trimmed by 2 bases and 2 bases, with 15 bases remaining between them. The length of the CDR3 is 16 residues. In germline, CDR1 is LNHDA, CDR2 SQIVND (reference sequence). The CDR3 sequence is CASSIMAGRMNYGYTF. In DNA form, the CDR3 reads TGTGCCAGTAGTATAATGGCAGGGAGGATGAACTATGGCTACACCTTC.

The V and J genes are TRBV11-3 and TRBJ2-7, with D tentatively TRBD1 (6 bases). Trimming took 1 base from V and 3 from J, leaving 7 bases between them. Germline V gene sequence: CDR1 SGHNT, CDR2 YENEEA. There are 13 residues in the CDR3. The CDR3 sequence: CASSLGGGYEQYF. As DNA, the CDR3 is TGTGCCAGCAGCTTAGGAGGGGGCTACGAGCAGTACTTC.

The J gene is TRBJ1-4, the V gene TRBV5-1; D gene ambiguous. Germline-derived CDR1 and CDR2 are SGHRS and YFSETQ. This CDR3 is 15 amino acids long. Trimming removed 1 base at V and 8 bases at J, with 15 bases between. The CDR3 protein is CASSLKGAGSEKLFF. CDR3 in DNA: TGCGCCAGCAGCTTGAAGGGAGCCGGCTCGGAAAAACTGTTTTTT.

The V and J genes are TRBV6-5 and TRBJ2-7; TRBD2 matches at 9 bases. This CDR3 has 15 residues. Germline V gene data show CDR1 as MNHEY and CDR2 as SVGAGI. J lost 3 bases, V lost 5 bases, and 8 bases had no gene match. The CDR3 DNA reads as TGTGCCAGCAGTACCGAAGCGGGAGGCGTCTACGAGCAGTACGTC. Its translation is CASSTEAGGVYEQYV.

The CDR3 DNA follows: TGCAGTGCTAGCCCCTTTGATGGCTACACCTTC. Translating it yields CSASPFDGYTF. V and J are TRBV20-1 and TRBJ1-2, with unresolved D. CDR1 and CDR2 from the germline V gene are DFQATT and SNEGSKA (reference sequence). The germline V and J ends were trimmed by 3 bases and 6 bases, with 8 bases remaining between them. The CDR3 runs to 11 residues.

This clone was seen more than once but under ten times. The chain links TRBV6-6 to TRBJ1-5; D might be TRBD1 (6 bases). V gave up 4 bases and J gave up 6 bases, with 16 bases separating them. The CDR3 covers 15 residues. Germline CDR1 reads MNHNY; CDR2 reads SVGAGI (reference sequence). The CDR3 protein is CASSSPTGYSQPQHF. The CDR3, as DNA: TGTGCCAGCAGTTCTCCCACAGGGTATAGTCAGCCCCAGCATTTT.

The chain is built from TRBV6-4 and TRBJ1-1; D might be TRBD1 (5 bases). Trimming left V 11 bases short and J 3 bases short, with 13 bases between. The CDR3 sequence is 12 residues long. Germline values: CDR1 MRHNA, CDR2 SNTAGT. The CDR3 DNA is TGTGCCGGACCCGGCAGGGACACTGAAGCTTTCTTT. It specifies CAGPGRDTEAFF.

This clone has just one count. V gene TRBV12-3 or TRBV12-4 combines with J gene TRBJ2-3; maybe TRBD1 (6 bases). The CDR3 sequence is 13 residues long. Trimming cost V 8 bases and J 5 bases, with 14 bases left between them. The CDR3: CASGQLYEDTQYF. CDR3 in DNA: TGTGCCAGCGGACAGTTATATGAAGATACGCAGTATTTT.

The count of this clone is one. This rearrangement joins TRBV9 to TRBJ2-1; tentative D call: TRBD2 (6 bases). Germline CDR1 SGDLS, CDR2 YYNGEE. V was shortened by 3 bases and J by 0 bases, with 7 bases between the two germline ends. The CDR3 sequence is 14 residues long. The CDR3 loop reads CASSGGDSYNEQFF. The DNA of the CDR3 is TGTGCCAGCAGCGGCGGGGACTCCTACAATGAGCAGTTCTTC. Full variable domain (missing parts from reference TRBV9 and TRBJ2-1): DSGVTQTPKHLITATGQRVTLRCSPRSGDLSVYWYQQSLDQGLQFLIQYYNGEERAKGNILERFSAQQFPDLHSELNLSSLELGDSALYFCASSGGDSYNEQFFGPGTRLTVL.